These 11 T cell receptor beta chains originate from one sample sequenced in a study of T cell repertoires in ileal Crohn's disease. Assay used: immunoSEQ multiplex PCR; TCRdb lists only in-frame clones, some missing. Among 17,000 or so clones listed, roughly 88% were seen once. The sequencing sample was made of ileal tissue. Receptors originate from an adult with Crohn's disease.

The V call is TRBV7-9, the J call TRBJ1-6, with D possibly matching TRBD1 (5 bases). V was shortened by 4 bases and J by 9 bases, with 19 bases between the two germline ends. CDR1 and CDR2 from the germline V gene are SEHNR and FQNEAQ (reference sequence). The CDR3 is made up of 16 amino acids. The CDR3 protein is CASSSSSLGLGSPLHF. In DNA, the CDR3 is TGTGCCAGCAGCTCATCCTCCTTGGGGCTCGGTTCACCCCTCCACTTT.

This CDR3 is CASSQGAPDTQYF. DNA for the CDR3: TGTGCCAGCTCACAGGGGGCTCCCGATACGCAGTATTTT. The chain is built from TRBV9 and TRBJ2-3; 9 nucleotides align to TRBD1. Unmatched junction bases numbered 6, after V lost 7 bases and J lost 6 bases. Germline V gene sequence: CDR1 SGDLS, CDR2 YYNGEE. The CDR3 is made up of 13 amino acids.

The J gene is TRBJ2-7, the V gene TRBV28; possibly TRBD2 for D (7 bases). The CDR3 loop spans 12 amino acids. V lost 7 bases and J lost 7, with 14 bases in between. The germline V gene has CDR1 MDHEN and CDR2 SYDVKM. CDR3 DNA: TGTGCCAGCACCGAGGGAGGGGGAGAGCAGTACTTC. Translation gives CASTEGGGEQYF. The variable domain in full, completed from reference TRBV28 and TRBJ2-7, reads DVKVTQSSRYLVKRTGEKVFLECVQDMDHENMFWYRQDPGLGLRLIYFSYDVKMKEKGDIPEGYSVSREKKERFSLILESASTNQTSMYLCASTEGGGEQYFGPGTRLTVT.

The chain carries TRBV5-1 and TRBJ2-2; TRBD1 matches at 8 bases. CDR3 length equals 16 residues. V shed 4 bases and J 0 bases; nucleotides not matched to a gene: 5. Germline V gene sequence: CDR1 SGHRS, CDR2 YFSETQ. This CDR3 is CASSVQGATNTGELFF. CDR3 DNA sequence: TGCGCCAGCAGCGTTCAGGGGGCGACGAACACCGGGGAGCTGTTTTTT. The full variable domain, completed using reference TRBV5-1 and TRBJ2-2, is KAGVTQTPRYLIKTRGQQVTLSCSPISGHRSVSWYQQTPGQGLQFLFEYFSETQRNKGNFPGRFSGRQFSNSRSEMNVSTLELGDSALYLCASSVQGATNTGELFFGEGSRLTVL.

CDR3 nucleotide sequence: TGTGCCAGCAGTGACGGTCAGGGGGACACTGAAGCTTTCTTT. Translation: CASSDGQGDTEAFF. The J gene is TRBJ1-1, the V gene TRBV2; 7 bases are shared with TRBD1. Germline CDR1 is SNHLY and CDR2 is FYNNEI. The trim removed 3 bases at V and 3 bases at J, leaving 4 bases unmatched. The CDR3 spans 14 residues.

CDR3 amino acids: CASSQEGLAGGYNEQFF. In DNA form, the CDR3 reads TGTGCCAGCAGCCAAGAGGGACTAGCGGGAGGCTACAATGAGCAGTTCTTC. The V and J genes are TRBV4-2 and TRBJ2-1; TRBD2 matches 15 bases. The CDR3 length is 17 residues. In germline, CDR1 is LGHNA, CDR2 YNFKEQ. The trim removed 0 bases at V and 3 bases at J, leaving 0 bases unmatched.

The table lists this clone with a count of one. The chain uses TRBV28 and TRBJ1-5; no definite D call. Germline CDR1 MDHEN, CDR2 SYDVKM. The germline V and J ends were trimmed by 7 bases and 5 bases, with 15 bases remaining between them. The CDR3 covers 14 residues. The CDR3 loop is CASTLTEIYQPQHF. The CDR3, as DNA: TGTGCCAGCACACTCACAGAAATATATCAGCCCCAGCATTTT.

The CDR3 DNA sequence: TGTGCCAGCAGCTCAACCCTGACAGGGAGTGGTAATCAGCCCCAGCATTTT. Amino acids: CASSSTLTGSGNQPQHF. This chain connects TRBV6-8 to TRBJ1-5; 7 positions agree with TRBD1. Trimming removed 6 bases from V and 4 bases from J; junction bases left unmatched: 15. CDR1 is MNHGY, CDR2 SAAAGT, per germline. The CDR3 sequence is 17 residues long.

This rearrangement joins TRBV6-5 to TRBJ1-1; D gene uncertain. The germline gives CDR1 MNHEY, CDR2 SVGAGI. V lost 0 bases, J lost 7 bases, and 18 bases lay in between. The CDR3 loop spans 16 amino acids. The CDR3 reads CASSYSRWRAGGEAFF. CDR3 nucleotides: TGTGCCAGCAGTTACTCGAGGTGGAGGGCAGGAGGTGAAGCTTTCTTT.

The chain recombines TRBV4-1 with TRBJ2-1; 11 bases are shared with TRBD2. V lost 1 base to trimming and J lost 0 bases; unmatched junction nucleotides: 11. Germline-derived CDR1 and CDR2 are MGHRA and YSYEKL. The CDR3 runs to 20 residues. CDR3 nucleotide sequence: TGCGCCAGCAGCCAAGTTTCCGGGACTAGCGGTGTTAGCTCCTACAATGAGCAGTTCTTC. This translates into CASSQVSGTSGVSSYNEQFF.

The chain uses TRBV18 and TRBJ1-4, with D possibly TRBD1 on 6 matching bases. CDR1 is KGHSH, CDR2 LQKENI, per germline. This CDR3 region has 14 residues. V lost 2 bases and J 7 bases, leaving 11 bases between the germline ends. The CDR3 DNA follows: TGTGCCAGCTCACCAGGACAGTTAGGTGAAAAACTGTTTTTT. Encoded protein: CASSPGQLGEKLFF.